The clone carrying this TCR beta chain came up many times. The source of the sample is a study of T cells in Graves' hyperthyroidism and ophthalmopathy. Amplified TCR beta CDR3 regions came from RNA transcripts. HTBI primers drove first-round RT-PCR of the TCR CDR3. From the multiplex PCR reads, TCRdb called clonotypes with MiXCR, one entry per CDR3 protein. The table has over 250,000 distinct CDR3 sequences, approximately 23% seen once. J was trimmed by 6 bases and V by 5 bases; bases with no gene match: 2. CDR3 size: 13 residues. Germline V CDR1 and CDR2: DFQATT, SNEGSKA (reference sequence). Sequenced material: blood. V usage is TRBV20-1 and J usage is TRBJ2-1; 12 nucleotides align to TRBD2. This receptor was identified in a young man with Graves' ophthalmopathy. The CDR3 sequence is CSAAGLAGNEQFF. CDR3 nucleotide sequence: TGCAGTGCTGCGGGACTAGCGGGCAATGAGCAGTTCTTC.